The clone carrying this TCR beta chain showed up just a few times. This record comes from a study of tissue T cells after allogeneic stem cell transplantation. Survey-depth TCRbeta CDR3 sequencing reported V/J genes and productive frequencies. Assay used: immunoSEQ multiplex PCR; TCRdb lists only in-frame clones, some missing. This table has around 25,000 clones, about 90% appearing once. Per the germline V gene, CDR1 is ENHRY and CDR2 is SYGVKD. Trimming pared 0 bases from V and 2 bases from J, leaving 10 bases between. The CDR3 has 15 residues. The chain joins TRBV10-3 to TRBJ1-2; unclear D gene. The TCR comes from a male donor at least 60 years old who later had graft-versus-host disease after an allogeneic stem cell transplant. Sample: blood, taken before transplantation. The CDR3 region is CAISESVPLNYGYTF. CDR3 in DNA: TGTGCCATCAGTGAGTCAGTACCTTTAAACTATGGCTACACCTTC.